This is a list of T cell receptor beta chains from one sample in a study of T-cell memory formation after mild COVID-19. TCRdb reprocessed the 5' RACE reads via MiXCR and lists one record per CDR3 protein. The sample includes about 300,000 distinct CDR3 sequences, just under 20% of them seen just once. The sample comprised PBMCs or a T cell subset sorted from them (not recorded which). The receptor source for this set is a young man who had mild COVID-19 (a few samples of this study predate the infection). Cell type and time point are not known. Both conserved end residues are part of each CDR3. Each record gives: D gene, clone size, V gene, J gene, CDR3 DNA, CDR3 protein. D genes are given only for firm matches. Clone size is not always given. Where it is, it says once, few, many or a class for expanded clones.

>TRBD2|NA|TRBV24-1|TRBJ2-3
TGTGCCACCAGTCCCTCGGGAGGGCCCGGTTTCGATACGCAGTATTTT
CATSPSGGPGFDTQYF
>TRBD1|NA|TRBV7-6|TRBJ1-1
TGTGCCAGCAGCTTTTGGGTTTTAGGGGGCGTAGGGAATACTGAAGCTTTCTTT
CASSFWVLGGVGNTEAFF
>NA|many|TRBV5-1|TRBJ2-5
TGCGCCAGCAGCTTGGGCTCAGAAGAGACCCAGTACTTC
CASSLGSEETQYF
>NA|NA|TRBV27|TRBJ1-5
TGTGCCAGCAGCTTAGGGGCTTATAGCAATCAGCCCCAGCATTTT
CASSLGAYSNQPQHF
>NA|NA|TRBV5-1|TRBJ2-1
TGCGCCAGCAGCGCCACGGGACCCCTGGGGTTCTTC
CASSATGPLGFF
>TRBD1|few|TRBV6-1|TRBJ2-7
TGTGCCAGCAGTGGGGACTCTCGGGACAGGGGATTTAGCTACGAGCAGTACTTC
CASSGDSRDRGFSYEQYF
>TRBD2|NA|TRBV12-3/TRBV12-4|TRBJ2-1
TGTGCCAGCACCCAAGGGGCGGGGGTCTACAATGAGCAGTTCTTC
CASTQGAGVYNEQFF
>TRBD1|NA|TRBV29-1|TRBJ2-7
TGCAGCGTTACGACAGGGGGCTACGAGCAGTACTTC
CSVTTGGYEQYF
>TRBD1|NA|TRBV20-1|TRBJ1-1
TGCAGTGCTGACAGGGTTCGGAACACTGAAGCTTTCTTT
CSADRVRNTEAFF
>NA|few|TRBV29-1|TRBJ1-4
TGCAGCGTGTCTGAAGGCAGGACGGGTGAAAAACTGTTTTTT
CSVSEGRTGEKLFF
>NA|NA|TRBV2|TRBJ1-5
TGTGCCAGCATCCCCGACAGGCGGCAGCCCCAGCATTTT
CASIPDRRQPQHF
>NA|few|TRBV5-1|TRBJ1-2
TGCGCCAGCAGCCCCCAGCAGGGGATCAATGGCTACACCTTC
CASSPQQGINGYTF
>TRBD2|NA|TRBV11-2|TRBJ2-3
TGTGCCAGCAGCCGCCCTTCGGCGGGGGGGCCGTATTTT
CASSRPSAGGPYF
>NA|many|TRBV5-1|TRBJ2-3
TGCGCCAGCAGCTTAGGGGCACCCCCAGATACGCAGTATTTT
CASSLGAPPDTQYF
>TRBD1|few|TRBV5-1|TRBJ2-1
TGCGCCAGCAGCACCCAGACAGGGGTACGGTACAATGAGCAGTTCTTC
CASSTQTGVRYNEQFF
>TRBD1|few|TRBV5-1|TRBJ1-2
TGCGCCAGCAGCTTGAGGACAGGGGGTGAAGGCTACACCTTC
CASSLRTGGEGYTF
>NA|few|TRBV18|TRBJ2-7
TGTGCCAGCTCACCACCCTCTGCCAGGGGACTATCCTACGAGCAGTACTTC
CASSPPSARGLSYEQYF
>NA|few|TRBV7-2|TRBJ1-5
TGTGCCAGCAGCTTAGTCGCGGGAAACAATCAGCCCCAGCATTTT
CASSLVAGNNQPQHF
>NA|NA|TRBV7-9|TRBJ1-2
TGTGCCAGCAGCTTAGTGGCTTCCGGGGCGCCGTATGGCTACACCTTC
CASSLVASGAPYGYTF
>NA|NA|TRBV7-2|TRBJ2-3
TGTGCCAGCAGCAATCCGGGGGCGGGAACAGATACGCAGTATTTT
CASSNPGAGTDTQYF
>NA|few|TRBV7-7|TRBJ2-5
TGTGCTAGCAGCTTAGAGCGATTGGAGACCCAGCACTTC
CASSLERLETQHF
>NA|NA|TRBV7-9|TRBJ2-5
TGTGCCAGCAGCTTTGACGTTGGGGAGACCCAGTACTTC
CASSFDVGETQYF
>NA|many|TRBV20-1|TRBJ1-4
TGCAGTGCTGGGCACGGGCGCCGAGGTGAAAAACTGTTTTTT
CSAGHGRRGEKLFF
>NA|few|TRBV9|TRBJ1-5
TGTGCCAGCAGCGTTTATGGGGGGAATCAGCCCCAGCATTTT
CASSVYGGNQPQHF
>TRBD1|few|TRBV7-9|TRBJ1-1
TGTGCCAGCTTTGGGGACAGGTTGAACACTGAAGCTTTCTTT
CASFGDRLNTEAFF
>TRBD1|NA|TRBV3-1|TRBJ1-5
TGTGCCAGCAGCCAAGATCCCAGGACAGGGGGCAATCAGCCCCAGCATTTT
CASSQDPRTGGNQPQHF
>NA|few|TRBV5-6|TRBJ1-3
TGTGCCAGCAGTACGACAGGCCTCTCTGGAAACACCATATATTTT
CASSTTGLSGNTIYF
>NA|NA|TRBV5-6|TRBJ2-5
TGTGCCAGCAGCTTAAAATTGAGAGAGACCCAGTACTTC
CASSLKLRETQYF
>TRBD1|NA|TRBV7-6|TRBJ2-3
TGTGCCAGCAGCATGGGACAGGGTCGCACAGATACGCAGTATTTT
CASSMGQGRTDTQYF
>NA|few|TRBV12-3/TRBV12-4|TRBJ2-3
TGTGCCAGCAGTTTAGTCGGGGCCGGCCCAGATACGCAGTATTTT
CASSLVGAGPDTQYF
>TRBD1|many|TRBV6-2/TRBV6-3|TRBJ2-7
TGTGCCAGCAGTTTTCCTCTGGGGGACAGCTCCTACGAGCAGTACTTC
CASSFPLGDSSYEQYF
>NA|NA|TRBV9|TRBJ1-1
TGTGCCAGCAGCGTAGTGGGGGGGGCTGAAGCTTTCTTT
CASSVVGGAEAFF
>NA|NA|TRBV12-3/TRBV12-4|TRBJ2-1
TGTGCCAGCAGTTCCTGGGGACATTCAACACGGGCGGATGAGCAGTTCTTC
CASSSWGHSTRADEQFF
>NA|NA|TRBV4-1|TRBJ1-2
TGCGCCAGCAGCCCCCGGGACACCTTTAACTATGGCTACACCTTC
CASSPRDTFNYGYTF
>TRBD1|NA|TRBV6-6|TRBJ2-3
TGTGCCAGCAGTTACACCAGGGGGCTCGGCACAGATACGCAGTATTTT
CASSYTRGLGTDTQYF
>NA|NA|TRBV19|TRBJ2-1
TGTGCCACCACTATCAAGGGGATCGGGAATGAGCAGTTCTTC
CATTIKGIGNEQFF
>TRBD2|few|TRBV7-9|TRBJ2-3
TGTGCCAGCAGCCCACTAGCGGAGGGCACAGATACGCAGTATTTT
CASSPLAEGTDTQYF
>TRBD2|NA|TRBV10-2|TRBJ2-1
TGCGCCAGCAGTGACGGACTAGCGTGGTACAATGAGCAGTTCTTC
CASSDGLAWYNEQFF
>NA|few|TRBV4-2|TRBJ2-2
TGTGCCAGCAGACTAGTAGGGTCCGGGGAGCTGTTTTTT
CASRLVGSGELFF
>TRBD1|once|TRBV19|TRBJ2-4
TGTGCCAGTAGCGTCCAGGGGGCCTCGGACATTCAGTACTTC
CASSVQGASDIQYF
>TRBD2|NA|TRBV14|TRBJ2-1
TGTGCCAGCAGCCCATTCTTACTAGCGGGGTTTGCAAATGAGCAGTTCTTC
CASSPFLLAGFANEQFF
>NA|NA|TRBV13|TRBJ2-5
TGTGCCAGCAGCTTACCGGCAGAACAAGAGACCCAGTACTTC
CASSLPAEQETQYF
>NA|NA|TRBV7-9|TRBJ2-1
TGTGCCAGCAGCTTAGTACTGGGGCTACCTGAGCAGTTCTTC
CASSLVLGLPEQFF
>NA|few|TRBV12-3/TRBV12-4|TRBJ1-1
TGTGCCAGCAGTGCTCAGGGAGGCTATGAAGCTTTCTTT
CASSAQGGYEAFF
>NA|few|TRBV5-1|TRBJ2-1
TGCGCCAGCACCGGGACAGCGGGCTACAATGAGCAGTTCTTC
CASTGTAGYNEQFF
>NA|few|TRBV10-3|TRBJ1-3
TGTGCCATCAGTGAGTACGGCACTGGAAACACCATATATTTT
CAISEYGTGNTIYF
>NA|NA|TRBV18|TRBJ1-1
TGTGCCAGCTCGCAATCACACGGTGAGTGGGCTGAAGCTTTCTTT
CASSQSHGEWAEAFF
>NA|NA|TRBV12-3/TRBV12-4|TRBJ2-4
TGTGCCAGCAGTCCGGGTCCTGGGGTTCAGTACTTC
CASSPGPGVQYF
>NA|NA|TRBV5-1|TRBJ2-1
TGCGCCAGCAGCTTTGATGCCATGATCAACAATGAGCAGTTCTTC
CASSFDAMINNEQFF
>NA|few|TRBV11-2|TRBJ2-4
TGTGCCAGCAGCCCCGGGACGGACATTCAGTACTTC
CASSPGTDIQYF
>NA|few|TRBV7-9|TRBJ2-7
TGTGCCAGCAGCCCGGGGGCGGGAGAGCAGTACTTC
CASSPGAGEQYF
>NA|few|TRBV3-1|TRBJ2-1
TGTGCCAGCAGCCCGCGGGGGCGGGATGAGCAGTTCTTC
CASSPRGRDEQFF
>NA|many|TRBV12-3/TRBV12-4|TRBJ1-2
TGTGCCAGCAGCTTGAGGGTTGGGGGCTACACCTTC
CASSLRVGGYTF
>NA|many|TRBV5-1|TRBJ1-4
TGCGCCAGCAGCCCGGGGACCGGGAATGAAAAACTGTTTTTT
CASSPGTGNEKLFF
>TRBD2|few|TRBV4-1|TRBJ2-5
TGCGCCAGCAGCCAAGAACTAGCGGGGGGGCGGGAGACCCAGTACTTC
CASSQELAGGRETQYF